This TCR beta chain came from a study of T cells in Graves' hyperthyroidism and ophthalmopathy. The TCR beta CDR3 regions underwent amplification using RNA transcripts as the source. With the HTBI primer set, the TCR CDR3 went through a first round of RT-PCR. A single record per CDR3 protein comes from TCRdb applying MiXCR to the multiplex PCR reads. This table has hundreds of thousands of distinct CDR3 sequences, 15% to 19% appearing once. Stable Graves' hyperthyroidism denoted no ophthalmopathy progression over 18 months. V was pared by 5 bases and J by 8 bases, with 9 bases of the junction left unmatched. Germline values: CDR1 MNHEY, CDR2 SVGEGT. The CDR3 length is 14 residues.

The chain employs TRBV6-2 or TRBV6-3 and TRBJ1-2, with 9 bases identical to TRBD1. The sequence derives from a woman aged 18-29 years with Graves' hyperthyroidism. The sequenced sample consisted of blood. This CDR3 is CASSPTGGGRGYTF. CDR3 DNA sequence: TGTGCCAGCAGTCCAACAGGGGGCGGACGAGGCTACACCTTC.